A single T cell receptor (beta chain) is shown here with its context. This entry is derived from a study of blood T cell repertoires in COVID-19. The germline V gene has CDR1 SGHRS and CDR2 YFSETQ. CDR3 length: 16 residues. V was pared by 2 bases and J by 5 bases, with 10 bases of the junction left unmatched. Using immunoSEQ multiplex PCR, the repertoire was profiled, and TCRdb retains in-frame clones only, with some absent. The table lists over 200,000 clones, 89% of them singletons. The genes are TRBV5-1 and TRBJ2-5, with TRBD1 identical over 9 bases. The sample taken for sequencing was peripheral blood. The receptor was isolated from a woman in her thirties or forties with acute or convalescent COVID-19. The CDR3 DNA reads as TGCGCCAGCAGCTTCCGGGACAGGGCTCTTTTTGAGACCCAGTACTTC. Translated, it gives CASSFRDRALFETQYF.